Shown below are 11 T cell receptor beta chains from a single sample sequenced in a study of blood T cell repertoires in COVID-19. The method was immunoSEQ multiplex PCR; TCRdb's version includes in-frame clones alone and lacks a portion of them. This sample has about 160,000 clones, with under 85% found just once. The specimen sequenced was peripheral blood. The receptors were gathered from a man between 65 and 79 years old with acute or convalescent COVID-19.

V is TRBV12-3 or TRBV12-4 and J is TRBJ1-2, with TRBD1 matching 8 bases. V shed 6 bases and J 8 bases; nucleotides not matched to a gene: 8. The CDR3 length is 13 residues. Written as DNA, the CDR3 is TGTGCCAGCAGCTCAGGGGGCGCTTGGGGCTACACCTTC. Protein: CASSSGGAWGYTF.

The chain carries TRBV29-1 and TRBJ1-2, with a weak D call TRBD1 (6 bases). Germline lookup yields CDR1 SQVTM and CDR2 ANQGSEA. The CDR3 consists of 16 residues. V lost 3 bases and J 0 bases, leaving 17 bases between the germline ends. Written as DNA, the CDR3 is TGCAGCGTTGACTCCGGGGGGGGCCCTACTAACTATGGCTACACCTTC. Its protein product is CSVDSGGGPTNYGYTF.

This clone occurred a few times. The J gene is TRBJ1-3, the V gene TRBV5-1; D not certain. Germline V gives CDR1 SGHRS, CDR2 YFSETQ. The CDR3 is made up of 16 amino acids. V was shortened by 0 bases and J by 3 bases, with 13 bases between the two germline ends. In DNA, the CDR3 is TGCGCCAGCAGCTTGGGATGGAGGTTCGGTGGAAACACCATATATTTT. It yields the protein CASSLGWRFGGNTIYF.

This chain connects TRBV11-3 to TRBJ2-7, with TRBD1 as a possible D gene (6 bases). The CDR3 has 15 residues. Trimming stripped 5 bases from V and 3 bases from J, with 17 bases between. The germline V gene encodes CDR1 SGHNT and CDR2 YENEEA. CDR3 amino acids: CASSQGMGRGYEQYF. The CDR3 DNA sequence: TGTGCCAGCAGCCAGGGGATGGGACGGGGCTACGAGCAGTACTTC.

The V gene is TRBV2, the J gene TRBJ2-6; 10 bases line up with TRBD1. The CDR3 is 16 amino acids. V dropped 11 bases and J dropped 2; count of bases not matched to a gene: 9. The germline V gene has CDR1 SNHLY and CDR2 FYNNEI. The CDR3 loop reads CAVLTGTGAGANVLTF. The DNA of the CDR3 is TGTGCCGTTCTAACCGGGACAGGGGCTGGGGCCAACGTCCTGACTTTC.

The gene calls are TRBV3-1 (or the pseudogene TRBV3-2) and TRBJ1-3; TRBD1 aligns across 7 bases. The CDR3 contains 16 residues. Germline loops: CDR1 LGHDT, CDR2 YNNKEL (reference sequence). J gave up 3 bases and V 4 bases, and 9 bases lay outside the gene matches. This CDR3 is CASSPGQRLIGNTIYF. The CDR3, as DNA: TGTGCCAGCAGCCCGGGACAGCGACTCATTGGAAACACCATATATTTT.

This chain joins TRBV27 and TRBJ1-6; D might be TRBD1 (6 bases). The CDR3 consists of 14 residues. Germline CDR1 reads MNHEY; CDR2 reads SMNVEV (reference sequence). With 4 bases removed from V and 8 bases from J, the gap between germline ends came to 12 bases. CDR3 sequence: CASSYHRVDSPLHF. For the CDR3, the DNA is TGTGCCAGCAGTTACCACAGGGTTGATTCACCCCTCCACTTT.

The rearrangement uses TRBV5-1 and TRBJ1-1; a possible D gene is TRBD1 (5 bases). The V gene's germline CDR1 is SGHRS and CDR2 YFSETQ. Trimming stripped 4 bases from V and 7 bases from J, with 14 bases between. The CDR3 consists of 13 residues. The CDR3 nucleotides are TGCGCCAGCAGCGTGGGGACTGAAGATGAAGCTTTCTTT. Encoded protein: CASSVGTEDEAFF.

This clone has just one count. The V and J genes are TRBV14 and TRBJ2-5; D gene uncertain. CDR1 and CDR2 (germline): SGHDN, FVKESK. CDR3 size: 13 residues. Between the trimmed V and J ends, which lost 4 bases and 2 bases, there was a span of 8 bases. The CDR3 nucleotides read TGTGCCAGCAGCCCCTTAGTACAAGAGACCCAGTACTTC. It yields the protein CASSPLVQETQYF.

The V call is TRBV5-1, the J call TRBJ2-5, with D tentatively TRBD2 (6 bases). CDR3 size: 18 residues. V was clipped by 4 bases and J by 2 bases, with 24 bases between them. CDR1 is SGHRS and CDR2 is YFSETQ in the germline V gene. The CDR3 sequence is CASSRTSRDPGRQETQYF. The CDR3 DNA reads TGCGCCAGCAGCAGGACCTCCAGGGACCCGGGGAGGCAAGAGACCCAGTACTTC.

The CDR3 coding sequence is TGTGCCTGGAGATCGTCAGGGATCTATGGCTACACCTTC. Protein: CAWRSSGIYGYTF. The chain employs TRBV30 and TRBJ1-2; maybe TRBD1 (5 bases). This CDR3 contains 13 residues. V gave up 3 bases and J gave up 4 bases, with 12 bases separating them. In germline, CDR1 is GTSNPN, CDR2 SVGIG (reference sequence).